Below, 22 T cell receptor beta chains from the same sample are listed, as sequenced in a study of identical twins. TCRdb passed the 5' RACE reads through MiXCR, listing each CDR3 protein once. Of roughly 1.6 million distinct CDR3 sequences listed, under 35% were seen once; the top ten hold over 0.25%. Material: cord blood. Every receptor here comes from a newborn girl in good health.

The chain couples TRBV28 to TRBJ1-2; D remains ambiguous. Per the germline V gene, CDR1 is MDHEN and CDR2 is SYDVKM. The CDR3 extends over 13 amino acids. V shed 6 bases and J shed 8 bases, with 16 bases lying between them. In DNA form, the CDR3 reads TGTGCCAGCAGCCCCACTTTAGGAGGCGGCTACACCTTC. Translated, it gives CASSPTLGGGYTF.

The sample holds a few counts of this clonotype. This rearrangement joins TRBV27 to TRBJ2-3; D is perhaps TRBD2 (5 bases). CDR3 size: 14 residues. CDR1 and CDR2 (germline): MNHEY, SMNVEV (reference sequence). V dropped 7 bases and J dropped 2 bases, with 13 bases sitting between them. As DNA, the CDR3 is TGTGCCAGCAATGCCGGAGGAGCCACAGATACGCAGTATTTT. Residues: CASNAGGATDTQYF.

This rearrangement joins TRBV27 to TRBJ2-4; D gene uncertain. Trimming shortened V by 6 bases and J by 0 bases, and 12 bases separated the two germline ends. Germline V gene lookup returns CDR1 MNHEY and CDR2 SMNVEV (reference sequence). There are 15 residues in the CDR3. The CDR3 coding sequence is TGTGCCAGCAGCCCTCGATCCCTAGCCAAAAACATTCAGTACTTC. Its protein is CASSPRSLAKNIQYF.

This clonotype has a handful of counts. The chain links TRBV27 to TRBJ1-5, with 8 bases aligning to TRBD1. CDR3 length equals 16 residues. V lost 0 bases, J lost 3 bases, and 4 bases stayed unmatched. CDR1 and CDR2 from the germline V gene are MNHEY and SMNVEV (reference sequence). CDR3 sequence: CASSLSRQGANQPQHF. The CDR3 DNA follows: TGTGCCAGCAGTTTATCGCGCCAGGGGGCCAATCAGCCCCAGCATTTT.

The chain carries TRBV15 and TRBJ2-7; tentative D call: TRBD2 (7 bases). Between the trimmed V and J ends, which lost 0 bases and 2 bases, there was a span of 11 bases. CDR1 and CDR2 from the germline V gene are LNHNV and YYDKDF (reference sequence). The CDR3 runs 15 residues. The CDR3 sequence is CATSRDGGGTYEQYF. The CDR3 DNA is TGTGCCACCAGCAGAGATGGCGGGGGCACCTACGAGCAGTACTTC.

In this sample, this clonotype turned up many times. The V call is TRBV5-1, the J call TRBJ2-1; possibly TRBD2 for D (6 bases). The ends were cut back, 0 bases at V and 0 bases at J, with 13 bases in the middle. The CDR3 is made up of 17 amino acids. CDR1 is SGHRS and CDR2 is YFSETQ in the germline V gene. The CDR3 nucleotides are TGCGCCAGCAGCTTGGCCGTGGCGGGGAGCTCCTACAATGAGCAGTTCTTC. Translated, it gives CASSLAVAGSSYNEQFF.

The V call is TRBV9, the J call TRBJ2-3, with D uncertain. Trimming removed 2 bases at V and 6 bases at J, with 10 bases between. The CDR3 is 13 residues long. From germline, CDR1 is SGDLS and CDR2 YYNGEE. CDR3: CASSVSGGDTQYF. CDR3 in DNA: TGTGCCAGCAGCGTGTCCGGTGGGGATACGCAGTATTTT.

The chain combines TRBV20-1 with TRBJ2-7; 14 bases are shared with TRBD2. The CDR3 spans 17 residues. V dropped 0 bases and J dropped 0; count of bases not matched to a gene: 4. Germline-derived CDR1 and CDR2 are DFQATT and SNEGSKA (reference sequence). CDR3 amino acids: CSARDGTSGSLSYEQYF. Here the CDR3 DNA reads TGCAGTGCTAGAGACGGGACTAGCGGGAGCCTCTCCTACGAGCAGTACTTC.

CDR3 sequence: CASREQGSRRECEQYF. For the CDR3, the DNA is TGTGCCAGCAGAGAACAGGGGAGTCGCAGGGAATGCGAGCAGTACTTC. The rearrangement joins TRBV28 to TRBJ2-7, with 7 bases fitting TRBD1. The CDR3 is 16 residues long. The V gene end was trimmed by 6 bases and the J gene end by 6 bases; junction bases not matched to a gene: 17. Germline CDR1 is MDHEN and CDR2 is SYDVKM.

This clonotype was seen a few times. This chain links TRBV5-5 with TRBJ1-4; D possibly corresponds to TRBD1 (6 bases). The germline CDR1 and CDR2 sequences are SGHKS and YYEKEE (reference sequence). The CDR3 sequence is 14 residues long. The V and J ends lost 3 bases and 6 bases respectively, with 12 bases between them. The CDR3 DNA reads TGTGCCAGCAGCTCCCAGGGGAGAGATGAAAAACTGTTTTTT. Its translation: CASSSQGRDEKLFF.

There are a few counts of this clonotype. The chain has TRBV10-3 and TRBJ1-1, with D tentatively TRBD1 (5 bases). V was shortened by 2 bases and J by 5 bases, with 9 bases between the two germline ends. CDR3 size: 13 residues. Germline V gene data show CDR1 as ENHRY and CDR2 as SYGVKD. This CDR3 is CAISEQGGTEAFF. CDR3 bases: TGTGCCATCAGTGAGCAGGGAGGGACTGAAGCTTTCTTT.

J is TRBJ1-4 and V is TRBV6-1; D is possibly TRBD1 (5 bases). Trimming left V 4 bases short and J 2 bases short, with 17 bases between. The CDR3 consists of 17 residues. Per the germline V gene, CDR1 is MNHNS and CDR2 is SASEGT. The CDR3 loop is CASSGGGTARTNEKLFF. CDR3 coding DNA: TGTGCCAGCAGTGGGGGAGGGACGGCGCGGACTAATGAAAAACTGTTTTTT.

This clonotype has just a few counts. This chain joins TRBV10-2 and TRBJ2-4; D is unresolved. Germline CDR1 WSHSY, CDR2 SAAADI. The CDR3 contains 10 residues. With 3 bases removed from V and 7 bases from J, the gap between germline ends came to 1 base. CDR3 sequence reads: CASSDNIQYF. CDR3 DNA: TGCGCCAGCAGTGATAACATTCAGTACTTC.

The genes are TRBV3-1 and TRBJ2-2, with 9 bases identical to TRBD1. Germline CDR1 and CDR2: LGHDT and YNNKEL (reference sequence). V trimming: 4 bases; J trimming: 7 bases; junction bases outside the gene matches: 7. The CDR3 runs 15 residues. In DNA form, the CDR3 reads TGTGCCAGCAGCCCCCTACAGGGGGCGGGCGGGGAGCTGTTTTTT. This gives the protein CASSPLQGAGGELFF.

A remark on this clonotype: Compared with germline, one end of the junction differs, possibly owing to a read error. The V call is TRBV25-1, the J call TRBJ1-2, with 7 positions matching TRBD1. Germline V gene data show CDR1 as MGHDK and CDR2 as SYGVNS. The CDR3 is made up of 13 amino acids. CDR3 amino acids: CASSLTGIYGHTF. The CDR3 region has the DNA TGTGCCAGCAGCCTGACAGGGATCTATGGCCACACCTTC.

This clonotype was recorded only once. The rearrangement uses TRBV2 and TRBJ2-1; TRBD1 might be the D (6 bases). Trimming left V 1 base short and J 3 bases short, with 7 bases between. The CDR3 has 14 residues. Germline V CDR1 and CDR2: SNHLY, FYNNEI. CDR3 region: CASSEGQVYNEQFF. CDR3 bases: TGTGCCAGCAGTGAAGGACAGGTCTACAATGAGCAGTTCTTC.

The chain joins TRBV4-2 to TRBJ1-6; 11 bases align to TRBD1. CDR3 length equals 16 residues. Germline V gene data show CDR1 as LGHNA and CDR2 as YNFKEQ. V shed 0 bases and J 8 bases; nucleotides not matched to a gene: 3. CDR3 DNA sequence: TGTGCCAGCAGCCAAGACGGACAGGGGGCATATTCACCCCTCCACTTT. Amino acid sequence: CASSQDGQGAYSPLHF.

V is TRBV7-9 and J is TRBJ2-5; D not certain. This CDR3 contains 15 residues. The V end was cut by 3 bases, the J end by 2 bases, with 13 bases between. Germline CDR1 SEHNR, CDR2 FQNEAQ (reference sequence). The CDR3, as DNA: TGTGCCAGCAGCTTGGACCCGGGTTTTCAAGAGACCCAGTACTTC. Amino acids: CASSLDPGFQETQYF.

This clonotype was recorded a few times. The chain joins TRBV5-1 to TRBJ2-1; no definite D call. The tail of the sequence fits TRBJ2-7 better, so the J call may be wrong. There are 13 residues in the CDR3. Per germline, CDR1 SGHRS and CDR2 YFSETQ. Written as DNA, the CDR3 is TGCGCCAGCAGCTTGGTAAAGTACAATGAGCAGTACTTC. Amino acid sequence: CASSLVKYNEQYF.

This clonotype was seen more than once but under ten times. V gene TRBV12-3 or TRBV12-4 combines with J gene TRBJ1-4; D is ambiguous. V lost 5 bases and J 2 bases, leaving 18 bases between the germline ends. This CDR3 spans 17 amino acids. The CDR3 bases are TGTGCCAGCAGTCCTATCTTCGGACTATTGACTAATGAAAAACTGTTTTTT. It codes for CASSPIFGLLTNEKLFF.

The chain has TRBV30 and TRBJ1-2; the D gene is possibly TRBD1 (6 bases). V lost 4 bases, J lost 5 bases, and 11 bases lay in between. Germline CDR1 reads GTSNPN; CDR2 reads SVGIG (reference sequence). There are 12 residues in the CDR3. CDR3 DNA: TGTGCCTGGACCAGGGGCCTTTATGGCTACACCTTC. It is translated as CAWTRGLYGYTF.

V usage is TRBV28 and J usage is TRBJ2-3, with TRBD2 identical over 14 bases. Germline V gene sequence: CDR1 MDHEN, CDR2 SYDVKM. The CDR3 runs to 18 residues. V dropped 5 bases and J dropped 2; count of bases not matched to a gene: 9. The CDR3 here is CASSPRLAGGPITDTQYF. CDR3 DNA: TGTGCCAGCAGTCCACGACTAGCGGGAGGGCCAATCACAGATACGCAGTATTTT.